The rows below give T cell receptor beta chains drawn from one sample of a study of early T cells in non-severe SARS-CoV-2 infection. TCRdb ran MiXCR on the 5' RACE reads and lists one entry per CDR3 protein. Of about 42,000 distinct CDR3 sequences listed, around 6.3% are singletons. The source material was whole blood, sampled at baseline. These receptors originate from an adult who was a healthcare worker with PCR-confirmed SARS-CoV-2 infection or an uninfected control (not recorded which). Both conserved end residues are part of each CDR3. Each record gives: CDR3 protein, CDR3 DNA, V gene, J gene, clone size, D gene. The D gene is left open where the match is weak. Clone size appears in some rows only: once, few, many, or a class for an expanded clone.

CASSTGQNTEAFF	TGCGCCAGCAGCACGGGACAGAACACTGAAGCTTTCTTT	TRBV5-1	TRBJ1-1	few	NA
CASSSGQNLYGYTF	TGCGCCAGCAGCTCCGGACAGAACCTCTATGGCTACACCTTC	TRBV5-1	TRBJ1-2	many	NA
CSARDPQGIYEQYF	TGCAGTGCTAGAGATCCTCAGGGGATATACGAGCAGTACTTC	TRBV20-1	TRBJ2-7	few	NA
CASSYDDYEQYF	TGTGCCAGCAGTTACGACGATTACGAGCAGTACTTC	TRBV6-6	TRBJ2-7	many	NA
CSAAGGYSNQPQHF	TGCAGTGCAGCGGGGGGATATAGCAATCAGCCCCAGCATTTT	TRBV20-1	TRBJ1-5	many	NA
CASTPDRTYEQYF	TGTGCCAGCACCCCGGACAGGACCTACGAGCAGTACTTC	TRBV7-9	TRBJ2-7	NA	TRBD1
CASSSPGQNTEAFF	TGTGCCAGCAGTTCCCCGGGGCAGAACACTGAAGCTTTCTTT	TRBV6-5	TRBJ1-1	NA	NA
CASSVYVLNTEAFF	TGTGCCAGCAGTGTGTACGTCCTGAACACTGAAGCTTTCTTT	TRBV2	TRBJ1-1	NA	NA
CASSATLPRLGQGARNQPQHF	TGTGCCAGCTCAGCAACGCTGCCCCGATTAGGACAGGGGGCAAGAAATCAGCCCCAGCATTTT	TRBV18	TRBJ1-5	NA	TRBD1
CASTMGQGPFYGYTF	TGTGCCAGCACCATGGGACAGGGACCTTTCTATGGCTACACCTTC	TRBV2	TRBJ1-2	NA	TRBD1
CSVAGVGEKLFF	TGCAGCGTTGCAGGGGTGGGTGAAAAACTGTTTTTT	TRBV29-1	TRBJ1-4	many	NA
CAWSGARHLLPGPYSPLHF	TGTGCCTGGAGTGGGGCGAGGCACCTATTACCCGGGCCGTATTCACCCCTCCACTTT	TRBV30	TRBJ1-6	many	NA
CASSLGVDEQFF	TGCGCCAGCAGCCTTGGAGTAGATGAGCAGTTCTTC	TRBV5-1	TRBJ2-1	many	NA
CASSFEGRYNEQFF	TGTGCCAGCAGTTTTGAAGGTCGCTACAATGAGCAGTTCTTC	TRBV12-3/TRBV12-4	TRBJ2-1	NA	NA
CASSLGGRGVKTQYF	TGTGCCAGCAGCTTAGGGGGACGTGGAGTGAAGACCCAGTACTTC	TRBV7-2	TRBJ2-5	few	NA
CSVSSETQYF	TGCAGTGTATCATCGGAGACCCAGTACTTC	TRBV20-1	TRBJ2-5	many	NA
CASSLERDTQYF	TGTGCCAGCAGCTTAGAGAGGGATACGCAGTATTTT	TRBV11-2	TRBJ2-3	few	NA
CSVAQGGKKLFF	TGCAGCGTTGCCCAGGGAGGGAAAAAACTGTTTTTT	TRBV29-1	TRBJ1-4	many	NA
CASSLAYLLTDTQYF	TGTGCCAGCAGCTTAGCGTACCTCCTCACAGATACGCAGTATTTT	TRBV7-2	TRBJ2-3	few	NA
CSARDAGGEQFF	TGCAGTGCTAGAGATGCCGGGGGTGAGCAGTTCTTC	TRBV20-1	TRBJ2-1	many	NA
CASSLEIDSIEQYF	TGTGCCAGCAGCTTAGAAATTGACAGTATCGAGCAGTACTTC	TRBV7-9	TRBJ2-7	many	NA
CASSFRSGKETQYF	TGTGCCAGCAGCTTCAGGAGCGGAAAAGAGACCCAGTACTTC	TRBV5-4	TRBJ2-5	many	NA
CASSPTSGGANEQFF	TGTGCCAGCTCACCGACTAGCGGGGGGGCCAATGAGCAGTTCTTC	TRBV18	TRBJ2-1	medium-sized	TRBD2
CASSESWVRNEQFF	TGCGCCAGCAGTGAGTCGTGGGTTAGGAATGAGCAGTTCTTC	TRBV10-1	TRBJ2-1	NA	NA
CASRGTSGSRNGETQYF	TGTGCCAGCAGGGGGACTAGCGGGAGCCGGAACGGGGAGACCCAGTACTTC	TRBV28	TRBJ2-5	NA	TRBD2
CASSPVDSNQPQHF	TGTGCCAGCAGCCCGGTGGACAGCAATCAGCCCCAGCATTTT	TRBV7-2	TRBJ1-5	few	NA
CASNSGPNYGYTF	TGTGCCAGCAACTCCGGACCAAACTATGGCTACACCTTC	TRBV2	TRBJ1-2	many	NA
CASSKRQGGGPMNTEAFF	TGTGCCAGCAGCAAACGACAGGGAGGGGGGCCAATGAACACTGAAGCTTTCTTT	TRBV12-3/TRBV12-4	TRBJ1-1	many	TRBD1
CAWNQGAGYNEQFF	TGTGCCTGGAATCAGGGGGCGGGCTACAATGAGCAGTTCTTC	TRBV30	TRBJ2-1	many	TRBD1
CSARQGIKQYF	TGCAGTGCCCGTCAGGGGATTAAGCAGTACTTC	TRBV20-1	TRBJ2-7	many	NA
CASKGEGNEQFF	TGTGCCAGCAAGGGAGAGGGGAATGAGCAGTTCTTC	TRBV28	TRBJ2-1	many	NA
CASSLTGRIQPQHF	TGTGCCAGCAGTTTGACGGGGCGGATCCAGCCCCAGCATTTT	TRBV27	TRBJ1-5	few	NA
CASSLMAGSSYNSPLHF	TGTGCCAGCAGCTTAATGGCAGGCAGCTCCTATAATTCACCCCTCCACTTT	TRBV7-6	TRBJ1-6	NA	NA
CSARRGAYEQYF	TGCAGTGCTAGAAGGGGGGCCTACGAGCAGTACTTC	TRBV20-1	TRBJ2-7	many	NA
CASSLSGGNEQFF	TGTGCCAGCAGCTTAAGCGGGGGCAATGAGCAGTTCTTC	TRBV7-3	TRBJ2-1	many	TRBD2
CASSFAGQGNYGYTF	TGTGCCAGCAGCTTCGCGGGACAGGGGAACTATGGCTACACCTTC	TRBV7-9	TRBJ1-2	few	TRBD1
CSAPAGGIGNTIYF	TGCAGTGCCCCTGCGGGAGGGATCGGAAACACCATATATTTT	TRBV20-1	TRBJ1-3	many	NA
CASSGTGYNEQFF	TGTGCCAGCAGCGGGACAGGGTACAATGAGCAGTTCTTC	TRBV2	TRBJ2-1	many	TRBD1
CASSPSGGAADTQYF	TGTGCCAGCAGCCCCAGCGGGGGGGCCGCCGATACGCAGTATTTT	TRBV7-2	TRBJ2-3	few	TRBD2
CASSSPSGGAGDTQYF	TGTGCCAGCAGTTCCCCCTCGGGGGGGGCCGGAGATACGCAGTATTTT	TRBV28	TRBJ2-3	few	TRBD2
CASSLSAAGTGVYEQYF	TGTGCCAGCAGCCTCTCTGCCGCCGGGACAGGAGTTTACGAGCAGTACTTC	TRBV6-5	TRBJ2-7	NA	TRBD1
CANAGAENTIYF	TGTGCCAACGCAGGGGCTGAAAACACCATATATTTT	TRBV12-3/TRBV12-4	TRBJ1-3	many	NA
CASSKGQETYEQYF	TGTGCCAGCAGCAAGGGACAGGAGACCTACGAGCAGTACTTC	TRBV5-4	TRBJ2-7	many	TRBD1
CSAFRQGARETQYF	TGCAGCGCCTTCAGACAGGGGGCGAGAGAGACCCAGTACTTC	TRBV29-1	TRBJ2-5	many	TRBD1
CASSQQGENTEAFF	TGTGCCAGCAGCCAACAGGGGGAGAACACTGAAGCTTTCTTT	TRBV6-1	TRBJ1-1	many	TRBD1
CASTWRLAGAGDEQFF	TGTGCCAGCACCTGGAGACTAGCGGGGGCCGGCGATGAGCAGTTCTTC	TRBV7-9	TRBJ2-1	few	TRBD2
CASSLVQGVYNEQFF	TGCGCCAGCAGCTTAGTCCAGGGAGTATACAATGAGCAGTTCTTC	TRBV5-1	TRBJ2-1	many	NA
CSAKGIGGFSGNTIYF	TGCAGTGCCAAAGGGATAGGGGGCTTCTCTGGAAACACCATATATTTT	TRBV20-1	TRBJ1-3	NA	TRBD1
CASSLDTGTQTGELFF	TGTGCCAGCAGCTTGGATACCGGGACACAAACCGGGGAGCTGTTTTTT	TRBV5-5	TRBJ2-2	many	NA
CSARDRGLGYGYTF	TGCAGTGCTAGAGATAGGGGGTTAGGCTATGGCTACACCTTC	TRBV20-1	TRBJ1-2	many	NA
CASSSGQGLFADTQYF	TGTGCCAGCAGTTCCGGACAGGGTTTATTCGCAGATACGCAGTATTTT	TRBV12-3/TRBV12-4	TRBJ2-3	NA	TRBD1
CASSRPGQGSYGYTF	TGTGCCAGCAGCCGTCCGGGACAGGGGAGCTATGGCTACACCTTC	TRBV5-4	TRBJ1-2	many	TRBD1
CASSRGQGNEKLFF	TGTGCCAGCAGCCGAGGACAGGGAAATGAAAAACTGTTTTTT	TRBV5-4	TRBJ1-4	few	TRBD1
CASSLVQGRGYEQYF	TGCGCCAGCAGCTTGGTACAGGGAAGGGGCTACGAGCAGTACTTC	TRBV5-1	TRBJ2-7	few	NA
CASSEWEADSDSRPYEQYF	TGTGCCAGCAGTGAATGGGAAGCAGACTCGGACTCGAGGCCCTACGAGCAGTACTTC	TRBV28	TRBJ2-7	many	NA
CASSEWAQGGNYNEQFF	TGTGCCAGCAGCGAATGGGCACAGGGGGGAAACTACAATGAGCAGTTCTTC	TRBV2	TRBJ2-1	few	TRBD1
CASNTGFSEQYF	TGTGCCAGCAACACAGGTTTTTCCGAACAGTACTTC	TRBV28	TRBJ2-7	few	NA
CASSWDSSSVGPKETQYF	TGTGCCAGCAGCTGGGACTCTTCTAGCGTGGGGCCCAAAGAGACCCAGTACTTC	TRBV7-2	TRBJ2-5	few	NA
CASSLPGDTEAFF	TGCGCCAGCAGCCTACCAGGGGACACTGAAGCTTTCTTT	TRBV4-1	TRBJ1-1	many	NA
CSAKRLGQGMETQYF	TGCAGTGCTAAGAGGCTGGGACAGGGGATGGAGACCCAGTACTTC	TRBV20-1	TRBJ2-5	many	TRBD1